This entry describes one T cell receptor beta chain. This clonotype was observed many times. The clone's antigen remains unknown. Base qualities are not provided; no much larger clone lies one nucleotide away. The germline V gene sets CDR1 to SGHTA and CDR2 to FQGNSA. The CDR3 goes from the cysteine to the phenylalanine over 15 residues. Just the 45-base CDR3 DNA is kept, in frame starting at base 1. V is pruned by 5 bases and J by 2 bases, leaving 8 bases of the junction without a gene match. The data were obtained in a study of Graves' ophthalmopathy and Graves' hyperthyroidism (dated by TCRdb to 2016 to 2018). The study in broad terms: A patient counted as having stable hyperthyroidism if there was no progression to ophthalmopathy within 18 months of follow-up. The study used TCR beta repertoire signatures to distinguish Graves' ophthalmopathy from Graves' hyperthyroidism and to predict progression to ophthalmopathy. In total, 135 blood samples were TCR-sequenced: fewer than 50 ophthalmopathy, roughly 80 hyperthyroidism and roughly 17 hyperthyroidism-to-ophthalmopathy patients. To explore V-J signatures that separate ophthalmopathy from hyperthyroidism, a discovery set of approximately 100 patients was enrolled, consisting of 43 with ophthalmopathy and about 60 with stable hyperthyroidism. An independent validation cohort was composed of some 18 hyperthyroidism patients and around 16 patients who later progressed from hyperthyroidism to ophthalmopathy. In five or six hyperthyroidism patients, T-cell repertoires of thyroid tissue and blood were compared. Once sampling was done, hyperthyroidism patients were given methimazole at a starting dose of 30 mg daily, while ophthalmopathy patients were given high-dose intravenous methylprednisolone.

Results the study describes overall, beyond this receptor: Most expanded thyroid clonotypes with frequency above 0.001 were also detected in blood, suggesting blood repertoires may reflect the thyroid immune response. No statistical method was used to predetermine the sample size, and group allocation was not hidden from the investigators. In validation, the model predicted ophthalmopathy progression with about 64% sensitivity and roughly 72% specificity; 12 predicted patients were CT-confirmed with GO in a median of approximately six months. In cross-validation, the 13-signature model distinguished ophthalmopathy from stable hyperthyroidism with around 86% sensitivity and around 81% specificity, while in the test set the corresponding values were about 80% and 75%.

For repertoire sequencing, the TCR beta CDR3 regions were amplified from RNA transcripts. A first-round RT-PCR used HTBI primers with the Qiagen OneStep RT-PCR kit, followed by a second-round multiplex PCR, size selection and purification. Libraries were sequenced on an Illumina HiSeq2000 using paired-end 100 bp reads. Turning to the authors' computational methods: Reads were processed with SOAPnuke, discarding reads with adapters, uncalled bases, mean Phred below 15, or no exact constant-primer or identifier match. High-quality paired reads were merged with COPE v1.2.5. Unique nucleotide sequences were defined as clonotypes and aligned to IMGT TRB V, D and J references using MiTCR v1.1. Only V-J combinations with frequency above 0.0001 were analysed, covering around 99% of repertoires. For each V-J combination, a TCR clonal expansion and chaos score was defined as the ratio of F50 clonal expansion to chaos observed in the TCRdist matrix. Welch's t-statistics and random forest were used to narrow the features down to 10 to 15 V-J combinations, which were then fed into a naive Bayes classifier. The Morisita-Horn index was used to measure how similar the thyroid and blood repertoires were. TCRdb reprocessed the public reads (quality trimming at Q25 with fastp, clone calling with MiXCR) and kept in-frame beta chains. A single entry per CDR3 protein holds the most common genes and DNA from its merged rows. These V and J calls are TCRdb output, not the study's own analysis. The sample table holds around 1,200,000 distinct CDR3 sequences, of which about 40% were seen once. The ten largest clonotypes hold over 8.5% of the sample.

Hyperthyroidism patients were newly diagnosed, with disease duration under 2 months, and aged 18 to 65 years. Patients were excluded if they had other autoimmune diseases, uncontrolled infections, pregnancy or lactation. Diagnosis was based on clinical symptoms, serum thyroxine, TRAb, thyroid ultrasound and orbital computed tomography. Total RNA was extracted with Trizol reagent and quality-checked on an Agilent 2100 Bioanalyzer. The clonotype originates from an adult man with Graves' hyperthyroidism. The chain was built from TRBV7-2 and TRBJ2-7; TRBD2 lines up with 8 middle nucleotides. Sequenced input: peripheral blood or thyroid tissue (not recorded which). The CDR3 region: CASSEIPGLAYEQYF. DNA sequence: TGTGCCAGCAGCGAAATTCCGGGACTAGCCTACGAGCAGTACTTC.